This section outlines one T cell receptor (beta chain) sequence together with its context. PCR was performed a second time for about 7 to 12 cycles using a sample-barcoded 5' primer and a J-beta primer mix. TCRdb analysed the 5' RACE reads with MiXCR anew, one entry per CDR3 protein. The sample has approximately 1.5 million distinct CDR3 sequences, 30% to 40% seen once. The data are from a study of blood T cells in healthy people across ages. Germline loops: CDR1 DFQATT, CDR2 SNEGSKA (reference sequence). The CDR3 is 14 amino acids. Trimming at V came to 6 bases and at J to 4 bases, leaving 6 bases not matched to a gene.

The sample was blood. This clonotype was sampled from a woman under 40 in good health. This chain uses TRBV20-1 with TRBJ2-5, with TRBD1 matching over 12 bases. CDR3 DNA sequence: TGCAGTGCAGACCCGGGACAGGGGGCAGAGACCCAGTACTTC. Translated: CSADPGQGAETQYF.